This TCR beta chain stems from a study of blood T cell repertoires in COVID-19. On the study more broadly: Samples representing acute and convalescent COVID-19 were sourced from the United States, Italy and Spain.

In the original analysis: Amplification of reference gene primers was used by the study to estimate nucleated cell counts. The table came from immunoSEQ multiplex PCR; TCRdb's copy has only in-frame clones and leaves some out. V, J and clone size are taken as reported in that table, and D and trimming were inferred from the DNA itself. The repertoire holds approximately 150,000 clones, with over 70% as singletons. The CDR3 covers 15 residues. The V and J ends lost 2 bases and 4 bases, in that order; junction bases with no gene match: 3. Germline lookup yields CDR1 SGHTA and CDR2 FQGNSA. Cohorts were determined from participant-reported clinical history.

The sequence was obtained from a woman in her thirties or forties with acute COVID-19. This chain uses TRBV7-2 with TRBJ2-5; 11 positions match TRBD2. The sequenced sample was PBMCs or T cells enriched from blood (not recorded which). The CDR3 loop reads CASSLRLAGGETQYF. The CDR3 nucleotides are TGTGCCAGCAGCTTAAGGCTAGCGGGGGGAGAGACCCAGTACTTC.